This T cell receptor (beta chain) was sequenced for a study of blood T cell repertoires in COVID-19. Study at large: Collection of acute and convalescent COVID-19 samples took place in the United States, Italy and Spain. The cDNA or gDNA used as material had been derived from T cells, B-cell-depleted T cells, or PBMCs.

How the authors handled the data: Amplified reference gene primers provided the basis for estimating nucleated cell counts. TCRdb's table, derived via immunoSEQ multiplex PCR, lists solely in-frame clones and lacks some. For V, J and clone size, that table is used; D and trimming come from the DNA. Of some 96,000 clones listed, roughly 90% are singletons. With V trimmed by 5 bases and J by 2 bases, 10 bases remained unmatched. This CDR3 spans 17 amino acids. Germline assignment: CDR1 LNHDA and CDR2 SQIVND (reference sequence). The specimen was peripheral blood. The chain employs TRBV19 and TRBJ2-2; 8 bases are shared with TRBD1. The clonotype originates from a man in his forties or fifties with active COVID-19. In nucleotides, the CDR3 is TGTGCCAGTAGTCCGGGGCCGGGACAGGTAAACACCGGGGAGCTGTTTTTT. Translated, it gives CASSPGPGQVNTGELFF.